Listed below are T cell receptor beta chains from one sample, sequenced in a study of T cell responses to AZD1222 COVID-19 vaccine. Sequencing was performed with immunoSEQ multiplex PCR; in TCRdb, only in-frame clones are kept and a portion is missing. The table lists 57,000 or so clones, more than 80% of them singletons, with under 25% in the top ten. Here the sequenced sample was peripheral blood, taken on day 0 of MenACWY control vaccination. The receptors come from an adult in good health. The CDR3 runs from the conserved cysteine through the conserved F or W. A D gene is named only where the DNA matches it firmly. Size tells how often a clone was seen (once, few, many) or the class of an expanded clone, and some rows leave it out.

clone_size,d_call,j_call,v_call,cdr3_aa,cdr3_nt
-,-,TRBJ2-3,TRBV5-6,CASSPGTDNTDTQYF,TGTGCCAGCAGCCCGGGGACGGATAACACAGATACGCAGTATTTT
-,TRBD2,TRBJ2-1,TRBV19,CASSIAAGGPRANEQFF,TGTGCCAGTAGTATTGCAGCGGGAGGGCCCAGAGCCAATGAGCAGTTCTTC
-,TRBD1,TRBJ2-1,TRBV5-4,CASSLGSGGSEQFF,TGTGCCAGCAGCTTGGGTTCAGGGGGCAGTGAGCAGTTCTTC
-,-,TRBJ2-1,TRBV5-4,CASSLGGVGRSEQFF,TGTGCCAGCAGCTTGGGTGGGGTTGGGAGGTCGGAGCAGTTCTTC
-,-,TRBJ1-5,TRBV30,CAWQSLGGGNQPQHF,TGTGCCTGGCAATCGCTGGGGGGAGGCAATCAGCCCCAGCATTTT
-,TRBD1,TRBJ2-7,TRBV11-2,CASSFIQGSYEQYF,TGTGCCAGCAGCTTTATACAGGGGTCCTACGAGCAGTACTTC
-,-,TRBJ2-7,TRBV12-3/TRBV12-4,CASSSGGEQYF,TGTGCCAGCAGTTCGGGTGGCGAGCAGTACTTC
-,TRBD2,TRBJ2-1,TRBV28,CASRLAGPSYNEQFF,TGTGCCAGCAGACTAGCGGGACCATCTTACAATGAGCAGTTCTTC
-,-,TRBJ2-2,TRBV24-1,CATSDLQITNTGELFF,TGTGCCACCAGTGATTTACAGATTACGAACACCGGGGAGCTGTTTTTT
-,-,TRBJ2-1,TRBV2,CASTTQRVYNEQFF,TGTGCCAGCACAACTCAGCGGGTCTACAATGAGCAGTTCTTC
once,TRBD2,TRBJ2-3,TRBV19,CASTTSGSVGDTQYF,TGTGCCAGTACAACTAGCGGGAGTGTAGGAGATACGCAGTATTTT